The 13 T cell receptor beta chains below all came from one sample that was sequenced in a study of OX40 agonist ivuxolimab in advanced cancers. TCRdb keeps only in-frame clones here, not all; method: immunoSEQ multiplex PCR. Among some 58,000 clones listed, about nine tenths were seen once. Sequences were derived from CD4+ or CD8+ T cells sorted from blood, sampled in a trial of the OX40 agonist ivuxolimab. Every receptor here comes from an adult with an advanced solid tumor such as melanoma, head and neck, liver or kidney cancer.

The chain employs TRBV27 and TRBJ2-7, with TRBD2 identical over 8 bases. The J segment lost 1 base and the V segment lost 2 bases, leaving 4 bases of the junction unmatched. The CDR3 runs 15 residues. Germline V gene lookup returns CDR1 MNHEY and CDR2 SMNVEV (reference sequence). CDR3 sequence reads: CASSLMASGSYEQYF. The DNA of the CDR3 is TGTGCCAGCAGTTTAATGGCTAGCGGGTCCTACGAGCAGTACTTC.

The chain is built from TRBV5-4 and TRBJ1-4; D may be TRBD1 (6 bases). The V gene's germline CDR1 is SGHNT and CDR2 YYREEE (reference sequence). The CDR3 covers 17 residues. Trimming left V 4 bases short and J 0 bases short, with 16 bases between. CDR3 nucleotides: TGTGCCAGCAGCCGGGGGGCAGGCGTCGCAACTAATGAAAAACTGTTTTTT. Encoded protein: CASSRGAGVATNEKLFF.

This chain connects TRBV5-8 to TRBJ1-6; D is perhaps TRBD1 (5 bases). V lost 4 bases and J lost 9, with 14 bases in between. This CDR3 spans 14 amino acids. Germline CDR1 is SGHTS and CDR2 is YDEGEE. For the CDR3, the DNA is TGTGCCAGCAGCCTTGGGATTAGGGGTTCACCCCTCCACTTT. This gives the protein CASSLGIRGSPLHF.

For this clone: This specimen includes other DNA sequences encoding the same CDR3. DNA for the CDR3: TGTGCCACCCAGCGAGGAGATGGCTACACCTTC. Protein: CATQRGDGYTF. The V and J genes are TRBV28 and TRBJ1-2, with no clear D. In germline, CDR1 is MDHEN, CDR2 SYDVKM. Trimming stripped 10 bases from V and 6 bases from J, with 12 bases between. The CDR3 is 11 amino acids.

The chain joins TRBV19 to TRBJ2-3; no clear D. The CDR3 is 11 amino acids. Per the germline V gene, CDR1 is LNHDA and CDR2 is SQIVND (reference sequence). V lost 6 bases and J lost 2, with 3 bases in between. Here the CDR3 DNA reads TGTGCCAGTAGAAACACAGATACGCAGTATTTT. Its translation: CASRNTDTQYF.

The chain employs TRBV28 and TRBJ1-5; TRBD1 aligns across 8 bases. V lost 5 bases to trimming and J lost 9 bases; unmatched junction nucleotides: 9. The germline gives CDR1 MDHEN, CDR2 SYDVKM. This CDR3 has 14 residues. The CDR3: CASSLRQGNSPQHF. In nucleotides, the CDR3 is TGTGCCAGCAGTCTACGACAGGGGAATTCGCCCCAGCATTTT.

The chain links TRBV6-5 to TRBJ2-2; no firm D call. V was pared by 5 bases and J by 0 bases, with 10 bases between. Germline V gene data show CDR1 as MNHEY and CDR2 as SVGAGI. The CDR3 contains 15 residues. The DNA of the CDR3 is TGTGCCAGCAGTCAACAAGACCCGAACACCGGGGAGCTGTTTTTT. It yields the protein CASSQQDPNTGELFF.

This chain connects TRBV7-9 to TRBJ1-5; 10 nucleotides align to TRBD1. CDR1 and CDR2 (germline): SEHNR, FQNEAQ (reference sequence). V was pared by 3 bases and J by 6 bases, with 5 bases of the junction left unmatched. The length of the CDR3 is 15 residues. CDR3 sequence reads: CASSLTGGAGQPQHF. In DNA, the CDR3 is TGTGCCAGCAGCTTGACAGGGGGCGCGGGTCAGCCCCAGCATTTT.

This clone was recorded once. The rearrangement joins TRBV7-2 to TRBJ2-7, with a weak D call TRBD2 (6 bases). V gave up 5 bases and J gave up 3 bases, with 14 bases separating them. Germline V gene data show CDR1 as SGHTA and CDR2 as FQGNSA. This CDR3 comprises 14 residues. CDR3 amino acids: CASSPRRDDYEQYF. The CDR3 bases are TGTGCCAGCAGCCCTAGGCGGGACGACTACGAGCAGTACTTC.

The chain employs TRBV7-6 and TRBJ2-2; D gene ambiguous. The CDR3 has 13 amino acids. Germline V gene data show CDR1 as SGHVS and CDR2 as FNYEAQ. V was pared by 3 bases and J by 6 bases, with 8 bases between. The CDR3 DNA reads as TGTGCCAGCAGCTTTCTCCCGCCCGGGGAGCTGTTTTTT. The encoded protein is CASSFLPPGELFF.

This clone was detected once. J is TRBJ2-1 and V is TRBV7-9, with TRBD2 matching 7 bases. CDR1 is SEHNR and CDR2 is FQNEAQ in the germline V gene (reference sequence). The CDR3 contains 12 residues. With 6 bases clipped from V and 12 bases from J, the junction kept 8 bases outside the gene matches. CDR3 loop: CASSSLAYGQFF. The CDR3 DNA sequence: TGTGCCAGCAGTTCACTAGCGTATGGGCAGTTCTTC.

This chain links TRBV29-1 with TRBJ2-7, with 11 bases identical to TRBD2. Losses at the gene ends were 3 bases for V and 6 bases for J; bases not matched to a gene: 10. Germline lookup yields CDR1 SQVTM and CDR2 ANQGSEA. The CDR3 extends over 15 amino acids. The CDR3 region is CSVDASGRTGGEQYF. The CDR3 DNA sequence: TGCAGCGTTGATGCTAGCGGGAGGACTGGCGGCGAGCAGTACTTC.

V and J are TRBV9 and TRBJ2-5; either TRBD1 or TRBD2 may supply D (5 bases each). Trimming removed 0 bases from V and 4 bases from J, with 7 bases in between. Germline assignment: CDR1 SGDLS and CDR2 YYNGEE. This CDR3 is built from 13 residues. The CDR3 here is CASSVAGTETQYF. The DNA for the CDR3 is TGTGCCAGCAGCGTAGCGGGGACAGAGACCCAGTACTTC.